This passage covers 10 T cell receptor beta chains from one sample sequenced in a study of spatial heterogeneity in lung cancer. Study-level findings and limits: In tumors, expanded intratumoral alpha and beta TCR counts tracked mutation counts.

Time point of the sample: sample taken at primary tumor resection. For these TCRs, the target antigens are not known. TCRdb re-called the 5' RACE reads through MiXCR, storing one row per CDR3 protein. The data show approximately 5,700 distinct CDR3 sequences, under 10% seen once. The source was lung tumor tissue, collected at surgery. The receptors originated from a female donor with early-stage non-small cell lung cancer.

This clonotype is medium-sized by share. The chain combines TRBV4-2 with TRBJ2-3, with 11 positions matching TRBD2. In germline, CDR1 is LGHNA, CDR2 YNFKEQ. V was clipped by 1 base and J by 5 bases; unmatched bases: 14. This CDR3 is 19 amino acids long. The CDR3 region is CASSQGARATSGSVDTQYF. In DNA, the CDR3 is TGTGCCAGCAGCCAAGGCGCGAGGGCTACTAGCGGGAGTGTAGATACGCAGTATTTT.

CDR3 sequence reads: CASSLGLGDQPQHF. CDR3 sequence (DNA): TGTGCCAGCAGCCTGGGCCTAGGGGACCAGCCCCAGCATTTT. The chain joins TRBV9 to TRBJ1-5, with a possible D match to TRBD1 (5 bases). Deletions cut 4 bases from V and 7 bases from J, with 15 bases between. Germline V CDR1 and CDR2: SGDLS, YYNGEE. This CDR3 has 14 amino acids.

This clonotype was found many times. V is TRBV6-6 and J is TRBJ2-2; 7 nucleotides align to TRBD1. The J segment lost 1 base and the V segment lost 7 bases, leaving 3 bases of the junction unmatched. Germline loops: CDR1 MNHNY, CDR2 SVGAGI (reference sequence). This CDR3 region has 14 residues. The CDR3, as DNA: TGTGCCAGCAACGGGGACAGGAACACCGGGGAGCTGTTTTTT. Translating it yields CASNGDRNTGELFF.

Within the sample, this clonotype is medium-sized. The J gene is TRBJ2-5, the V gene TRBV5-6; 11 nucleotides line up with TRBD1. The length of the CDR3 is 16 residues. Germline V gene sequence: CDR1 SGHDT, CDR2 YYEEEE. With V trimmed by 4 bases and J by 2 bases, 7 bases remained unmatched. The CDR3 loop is CASSRGQGAPQETQYF. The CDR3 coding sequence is TGTGCCAGCAGCCGCGGACAGGGGGCCCCTCAAGAGACCCAGTACTTC.

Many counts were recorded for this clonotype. CDR3 in DNA: TGCGCCAGCAGCTTGGCCTCCGGGGCGGGGGCCCCCAACGAGCAGTACTTC. It translates to CASSLASGAGAPNEQYF. The chain carries TRBV5-1 and TRBJ2-7; D is possibly TRBD2 (7 bases). The V gene lost 0 bases and the J gene lost 5 bases, with 21 bases spanning the gap. CDR3 length equals 17 residues. CDR1 and CDR2 from the germline V gene are SGHRS and YFSETQ.

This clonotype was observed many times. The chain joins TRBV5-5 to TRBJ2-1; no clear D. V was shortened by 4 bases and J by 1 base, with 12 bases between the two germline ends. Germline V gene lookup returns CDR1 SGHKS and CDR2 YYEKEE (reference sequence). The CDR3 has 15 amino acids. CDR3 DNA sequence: TGTGCCAGCAGCCCACCCAAATCATCCTACAATGAGCAGTTCTTC. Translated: CASSPPKSSYNEQFF.

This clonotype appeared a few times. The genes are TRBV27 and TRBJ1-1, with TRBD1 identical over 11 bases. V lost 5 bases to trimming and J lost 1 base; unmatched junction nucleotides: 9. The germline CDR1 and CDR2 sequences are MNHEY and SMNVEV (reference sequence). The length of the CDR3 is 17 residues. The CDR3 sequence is CASSAGQGADGNTEAFF. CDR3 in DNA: TGTGCCAGCAGTGCCGGACAGGGGGCGGACGGGAACACTGAAGCTTTCTTT.

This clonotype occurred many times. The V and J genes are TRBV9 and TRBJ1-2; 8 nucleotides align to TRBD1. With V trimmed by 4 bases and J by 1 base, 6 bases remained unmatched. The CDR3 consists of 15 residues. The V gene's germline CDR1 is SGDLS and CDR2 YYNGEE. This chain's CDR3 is CASSRGQGLNYGYTF. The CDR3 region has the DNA TGTGCCAGCAGCCGCGGACAGGGCCTTAACTATGGCTACACCTTC.

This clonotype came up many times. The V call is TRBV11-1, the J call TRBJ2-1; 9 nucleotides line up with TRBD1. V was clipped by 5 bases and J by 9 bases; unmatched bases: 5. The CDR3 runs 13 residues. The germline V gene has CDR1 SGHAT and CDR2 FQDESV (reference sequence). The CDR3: CASSRQGGTEQFF. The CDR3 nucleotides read TGTGCCAGCAGCAGACAGGGGGGAACTGAGCAGTTCTTC.

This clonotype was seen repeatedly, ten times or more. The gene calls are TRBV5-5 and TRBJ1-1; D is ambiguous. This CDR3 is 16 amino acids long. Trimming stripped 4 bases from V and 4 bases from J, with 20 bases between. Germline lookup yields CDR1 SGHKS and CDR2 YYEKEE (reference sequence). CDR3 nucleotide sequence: TGTGCCAGCAGCCCTCGTTGGGAGAGGGCAAGCACTGAAGCTTTCTTT. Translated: CASSPRWERASTEAFF.